The clone carrying this T cell receptor (beta chain) has more than one count but fewer than ten. Its matching antigen is unknown. Trimming took 2 bases from V and 1 from J, leaving 8 bases between them. Per germline, CDR1 SEHNR and CDR2 FQNEAQ (reference sequence). This CDR3 has 14 residues. In the PCR, 60 Vbeta and 13 Jbeta primers were used. Generated by immunoSEQ multiplex PCR, the TCRdb table keeps only in-frame clones and is missing some. The sample lists 75,000 to 95,000 clones; roughly 78% were seen once. This entry comes from a study of cytomegalovirus exposure and HLA in healthy donors. Study details: The 100 million to 140 million unique TCR beta sequences, from 150 million to 200 million T cells, were found by an earlier analysis.

Findings of the study overall: Judged likely to be a sequencing artifact was a cluster of highly shared sequence variants. Most subjects' HLA-A and HLA-B alleles were reportedly predicted from TCR beta sequences. In a later analysis, TCR beta V- and J-gene trimming was associated with a missense DCLRE1C variant.

The V and J genes are TRBV7-9 and TRBJ1-1; a weak D match, TRBD1 (5 bases). The specimen sequenced was PBMCs. This TCR was sampled from a woman between 40 and 55 years old in good health and CMV-seropositive. In DNA form, the CDR3 reads TGTGCCAGCAGCTTAAGACAGCGGAACACTGAAGCTTTCTTT. This translates into CASSLRQRNTEAFF.